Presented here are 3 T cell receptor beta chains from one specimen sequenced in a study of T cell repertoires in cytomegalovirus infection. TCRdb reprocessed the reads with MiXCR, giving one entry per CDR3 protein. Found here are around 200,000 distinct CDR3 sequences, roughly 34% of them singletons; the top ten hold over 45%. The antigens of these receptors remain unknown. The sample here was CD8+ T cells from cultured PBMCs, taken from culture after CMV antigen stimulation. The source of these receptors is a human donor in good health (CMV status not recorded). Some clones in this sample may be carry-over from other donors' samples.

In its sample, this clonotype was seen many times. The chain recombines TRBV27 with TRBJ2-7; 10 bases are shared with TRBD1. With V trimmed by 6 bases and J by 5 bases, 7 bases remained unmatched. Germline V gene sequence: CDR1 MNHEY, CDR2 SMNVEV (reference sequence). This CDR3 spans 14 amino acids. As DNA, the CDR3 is TGTGCCAGCAGCTCGGGACAGGGGTGGCACGAGCAGTACTTC. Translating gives CASSSGQGWHEQYF.

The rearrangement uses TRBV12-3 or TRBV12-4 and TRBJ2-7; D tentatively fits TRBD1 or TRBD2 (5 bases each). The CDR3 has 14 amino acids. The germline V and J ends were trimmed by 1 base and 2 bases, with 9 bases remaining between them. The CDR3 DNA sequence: TGTGCCAGCAGTTTAGTGGGGGTTACCTACGAGCAGTACTTC. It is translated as CASSLVGVTYEQYF.

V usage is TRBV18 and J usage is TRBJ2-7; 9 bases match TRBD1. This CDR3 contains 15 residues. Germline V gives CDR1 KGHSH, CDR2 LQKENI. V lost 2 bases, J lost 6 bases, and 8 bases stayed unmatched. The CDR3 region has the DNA TGTGCCAGCTCACCAGGCCGAAGGACAGGGGTCGAGCAGTACTTC. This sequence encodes CASSPGRRTGVEQYF. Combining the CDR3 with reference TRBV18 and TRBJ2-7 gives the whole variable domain NAGVMQNPRHLVRRRGQEARLRCSPMKGHSHVYWYRQLPEEGLKFMVYLQKENIIDESGMPKERFSAEFPKEGPSILRIQQVVRGDSAAYFCASSPGRRTGVEQYFGPGTRLTVT.